Listed below are T cell receptor beta chains from one sample, sequenced in a study of molecular identifiers for immune sequencing clone quantification. TCRdb fed the PCR reads into MiXCR, producing one record per CDR3 protein. The repertoire has tens of thousands of distinct CDR3 sequences, 21% of them found once; the top ten carry approximately 0.99%. What was sequenced was naive CD8+ T cells from blood, with Jurkat cell RNA spiked in. The receptors were sampled from a human donor in good health. Some libraries in this study had Jurkat cell RNA spiked in. The CDR3 runs from the conserved cysteine through the conserved F or W. A D gene is named only where the DNA matches it firmly. The size entry is marked missing in some rows and otherwise reads once, few, many or a size class.

many	TRBV28	-	TRBJ2-2	CASGYRFGGELFF	TGTGCCAGCGGATACAGGTTTGGCGGGGAGCTGTTTTTT
-	TRBV6-5	-	TRBJ1-1	CASVPEGGVPEAFF	TGTGCCAGCGTTCCTGAGGGTGGAGTACCAGAAGCTTTCTTT
many	TRBV29-1	-	TRBJ2-7	CSVYKLTGTYEQYF	TGCAGCGTTTACAAGCTAACAGGGACCTACGAGCAGTACTTC
many	TRBV6-5	-	TRBJ2-5	CASSYSIGETQYF	TGTGCCAGCAGTTACTCGATTGGGGAGACCCAGTACTTC
many	TRBV29-1	-	TRBJ1-2	CSVDENNYGYTF	TGCAGCGTTGACGAGAATAACTATGGCTACACCTTC
-	TRBV15	-	TRBJ1-5	CATSREIGRAFNQPQHF	TGTGCCACCAGCAGAGAGATCGGGCGCGCCTTCAATCAGCCCCAGCATTTT
-	TRBV4-3	TRBD1	TRBJ2-2	CASSQERGLAGELFF	TGCGCCAGCAGCCAAGAGAGGGGGCTTGCCGGGGAGCTGTTTTTT
-	TRBV20-1	TRBD1	TRBJ2-3	CSAPQISLGQVGQPQYF	TGCAGTGCTCCCCAGATTTCCCTAGGACAGGTTGGTCAGCCCCAGTATTTT
many	TRBV7-6	TRBD1	TRBJ1-6	CASSPTGGSPLHF	TGTGCCAGCAGCCCCACAGGGGGTTCACCCCTCCACTTT
many	TRBV7-9	-	TRBJ2-1	CASSLESNEQFF	TGTGCCAGCAGCTTAGAATCTAATGAGCAGTTCTTC
many	TRBV15	TRBD1	TRBJ1-1	CATAQGGRSTEAFF	TGTGCCACTGCACAGGGGGGCAGATCCACTGAAGCTTTCTTT
many	TRBV6-2/TRBV6-3	-	TRBJ2-3	CASSYSTSRSTDTQYF	TGTGCCAGCAGTTACTCGACAAGCCGTAGCACAGATACGCAGTATTTT
few	TRBV5-1	TRBD2	TRBJ2-1	CASSLASGRNEQFF	TGCGCCAGCAGCCTGGCTAGCGGGAGAAATGAGCAGTTCTTC
few	TRBV5-4	-	TRBJ2-7	CASSWGQGGSYEQYF	TGTGCCAGCAGCTGGGGGCAGGGTGGGTCCTACGAGCAGTACTTC
many	TRBV10-3	-	TRBJ2-7	CAISESLTSYEQYF	TGTGCCATCAGTGAGTCTCTCACTTCCTACGAGCAGTACTTC
many	TRBV7-2	-	TRBJ2-3	CASSLMETRSTDTQYF	TGTGCCAGCAGCTTAATGGAAACGAGAAGCACAGATACGCAGTATTTT
many	TRBV12-5	-	TRBJ2-1	CASALGPGYNEQFF	TGTGCTAGTGCCTTAGGTCCGGGTTACAATGAGCAGTTCTTC
many	TRBV4-1	-	TRBJ1-1	CASSQVALVQAYTEAFF	TGCGCCAGCAGCCAAGTCGCGCTAGTACAGGCCTACACTGAAGCTTTCTTT
few	TRBV7-6	-	TRBJ2-7	CASSFGGRHHEQYF	TGTGCCAGCAGCTTCGGGGGGCGGCACCACGAGCAGTACTTC
-	TRBV7-9	-	TRBJ1-1	CASSPSANTEAFF	TGTGCCAGCAGCCCTAGTGCGAACACTGAAGCTTTCTTT
many	TRBV28	TRBD1	TRBJ2-7	CASSSGTESYEQYF	TGTGCCAGCAGCTCCGGGACAGAGTCCTACGAGCAGTACTTC
many	TRBV6-5	TRBD1	TRBJ1-2	CASSYWGTGPNDYGYTF	TGTGCCAGCAGTTACTGGGGGACAGGGCCGAACGACTATGGCTACACCTTC
many	TRBV11-1	-	TRBJ2-3	CASIDSRWSTDTQYF	TGTGCCAGCATCGATTCGCGTTGGAGCACAGATACGCAGTATTTT
-	TRBV7-9	-	TRBJ1-2	CASSLASSGDGYTF	TGTGCCAGCAGCTTAGCATCCAGCGGAGATGGCTACACCTTC
-	TRBV30	-	TRBJ1-1	CAWSVMNTEAFF	TGTGCCTGGAGTGTCATGAACACTGAAGCTTTCTTT
many	TRBV6-2/TRBV6-3	-	TRBJ2-2	CASGRNRRNTGELFF	TGTGCCAGCGGGCGAAATCGACGGAACACCGGGGAGCTGTTTTTT
-	TRBV19	-	TRBJ1-1	CASKIGTEAFF	TGTGCCAGTAAAATAGGGACTGAAGCTTTCTTT
-	TRBV27	TRBD2	TRBJ2-1	CASSSGLAGDQVHNEQFF	TGTGCCAGCAGTTCGGGACTAGCGGGGGATCAGGTGCACAATGAGCAGTTCTTC
-	TRBV27	TRBD1	TRBJ1-1	CASSSTGGTGTEAFF	TGTGCCAGCAGCTCGACAGGGGGTACGGGCACTGAAGCTTTCTTT
many	TRBV11-2	TRBD2	TRBJ2-5	CASSLDRGLAAQETQYF	TGTGCCAGCAGCTTAGATCGGGGACTAGCGGCCCAAGAGACCCAGTACTTC
few	TRBV12-3/TRBV12-4	-	TRBJ1-1	CASTAPMNTEAFF	TGTGCCAGCACTGCCCCGATGAACACTGAAGCTTTCTTT
-	TRBV7-2	TRBD2	TRBJ2-1	CASSLGTSGGAHNEQFF	TGTGCCAGCAGCCTCGGGACTAGCGGAGGGGCACACAATGAGCAGTTCTTC
many	TRBV4-1	-	TRBJ1-1	CASSQEEEWITEAFF	TGCGCCAGCAGCCAAGAGGAGGAGTGGATAACTGAAGCTTTCTTT
few	TRBV6-2/TRBV6-3	-	TRBJ1-5	CASSYSFDSNQPQHF	TGTGCCAGCAGTTACTCGTTTGATAGCAATCAGCCCCAGCATTTT
few	TRBV12-5	TRBD2	TRBJ2-7	CASGPRTSGRDEQYF	TGTGCTAGTGGTCCTCGGACTAGCGGGAGGGACGAGCAGTACTTC
many	TRBV6-2/TRBV6-3	-	TRBJ2-3	CASSAQENADTQYF	TGTGCCAGCAGTGCCCAGGAGAACGCGGATACGCAGTATTTT
many	TRBV11-2	-	TRBJ2-7	CASSLGRSYEQYF	TGTGCCAGCAGCTTAGGACGGTCCTACGAGCAGTACTTC
many	TRBV29-1	-	TRBJ1-2	CSLLEGIGYTF	TGCAGCCTGTTGGAGGGAATTGGCTACACCTTC
many	TRBV6-2/TRBV6-3	-	TRBJ2-3	CASSTPRRKYPDTQYF	TGTGCCAGCAGCACACCTAGGAGGAAGTACCCAGATACGCAGTATTTT
many	TRBV7-9	TRBD1	TRBJ1-1	CASSSMTGGLNTEAFF	TGTGCCAGCAGCTCCATGACAGGGGGCCTAAACACTGAAGCTTTCTTT
-	TRBV2	-	TRBJ2-2	CASSEWAGELFF	TGTGCCAGCAGTGAGTGGGCCGGGGAGCTGTTTTTT
few	TRBV9	TRBD1	TRBJ2-7	CASSAYRGGEQYF	TGTGCCAGCAGCGCTTACAGGGGTGGCGAGCAGTACTTC
many	TRBV5-1	-	TRBJ1-1	CASSPPELNTEAFF	TGCGCCAGCAGTCCCCCTGAGCTGAACACTGAAGCTTTCTTT
many	TRBV29-1	-	TRBJ1-2	CSVAGSNYGYTF	TGCAGCGTTGCAGGCAGCAACTATGGCTACACCTTC
many	TRBV28	-	TRBJ2-7	CASSFRGVQAYEQYF	TGTGCCAGCAGTTTTCGGGGCGTACAGGCCTACGAGCAGTACTTC
-	TRBV15	-	TRBJ2-3	CATSRVRYTDTQYF	TGTGCCACCAGCAGAGTTCGCTACACAGATACGCAGTATTTT
-	TRBV21-1	-	TRBJ2-2	CASSKGLAGTHTGELFF	TGTGCCAGCAGCAAAGGACTAGCGGGGACCCACACCGGGGAGCTGTTTTTT
many	TRBV2	-	TRBJ2-4	CASSGLTKNKNIQYF	TGTGCCAGCAGCGGCCTTACTAAGAACAAAAACATTCAGTACTTC
many	TRBV7-6	TRBD1	TRBJ2-7	CASSYYPTDRAYEQYF	TGTGCCAGCAGCTACTACCCGACGGACAGGGCCTACGAGCAGTACTTC
many	TRBV7-9	TRBD1	TRBJ1-1	CASSIPGQGNTEAFF	TGTGCCAGCAGCATCCCGGGACAGGGGAACACTGAAGCTTTCTTT
many	TRBV24-1	-	TRBJ2-5	CATRSRAQYF	TGTGCCACCAGGTCCCGGGCCCAGTACTTC
many	TRBV13	-	TRBJ2-7	CASSLGQKEQYF	TGTGCCAGCAGCTTGGGTCAGAAAGAGCAGTACTTC
few	TRBV6-5	-	TRBJ2-1	CASSYDTREPQGRWEQFF	TGTGCCAGCAGTTACGACACTAGGGAACCCCAGGGGAGATGGGAGCAGTTCTTC